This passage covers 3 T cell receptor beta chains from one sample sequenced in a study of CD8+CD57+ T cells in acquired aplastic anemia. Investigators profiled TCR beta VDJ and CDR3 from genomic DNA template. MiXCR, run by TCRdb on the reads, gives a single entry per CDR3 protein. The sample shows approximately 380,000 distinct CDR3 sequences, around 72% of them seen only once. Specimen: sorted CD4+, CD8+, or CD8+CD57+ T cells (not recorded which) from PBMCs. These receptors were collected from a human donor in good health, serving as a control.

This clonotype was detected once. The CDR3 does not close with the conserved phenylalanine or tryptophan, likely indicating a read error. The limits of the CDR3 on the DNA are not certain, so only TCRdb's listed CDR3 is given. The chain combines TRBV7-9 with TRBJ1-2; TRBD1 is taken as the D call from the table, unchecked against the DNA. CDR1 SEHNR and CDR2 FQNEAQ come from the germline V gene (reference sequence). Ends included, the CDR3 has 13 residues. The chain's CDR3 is CASSDPRQYGTDT.

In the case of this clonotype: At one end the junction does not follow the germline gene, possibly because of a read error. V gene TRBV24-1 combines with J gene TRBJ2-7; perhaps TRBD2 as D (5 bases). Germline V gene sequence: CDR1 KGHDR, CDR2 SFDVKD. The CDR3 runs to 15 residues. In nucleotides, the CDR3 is TGTGCCGCCAGTGATCCGGGAACAGACTCCTTCGAGCAGTACTTC. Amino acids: CAASDPGTDSFEQYF.

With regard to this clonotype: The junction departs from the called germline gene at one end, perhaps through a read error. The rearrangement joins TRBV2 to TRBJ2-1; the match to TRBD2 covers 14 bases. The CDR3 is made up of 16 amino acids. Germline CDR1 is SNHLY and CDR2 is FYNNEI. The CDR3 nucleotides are TGTGCCAGCAGTTATTCGACTAGCGGGGGGGCCATTAAACAGTCCTTC. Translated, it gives CASSYSTSGGAIKQSF.